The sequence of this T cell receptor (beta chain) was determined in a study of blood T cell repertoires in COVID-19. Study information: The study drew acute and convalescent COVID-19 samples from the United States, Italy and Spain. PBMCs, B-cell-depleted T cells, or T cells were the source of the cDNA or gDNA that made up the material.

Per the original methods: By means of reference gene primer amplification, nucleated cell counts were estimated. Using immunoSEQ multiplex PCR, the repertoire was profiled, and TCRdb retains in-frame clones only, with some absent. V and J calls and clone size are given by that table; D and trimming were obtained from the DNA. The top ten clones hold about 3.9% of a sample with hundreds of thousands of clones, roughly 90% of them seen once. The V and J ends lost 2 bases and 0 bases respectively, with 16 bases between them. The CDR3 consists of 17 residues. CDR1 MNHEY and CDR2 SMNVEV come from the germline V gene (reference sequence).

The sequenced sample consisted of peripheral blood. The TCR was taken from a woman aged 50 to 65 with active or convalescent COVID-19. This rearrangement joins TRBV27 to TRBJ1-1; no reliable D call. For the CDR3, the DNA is TGTGCCAGCAGTTTAAGGGTTGAGGGTCCAATGAACACTGAAGCTTTCTTT. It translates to CASSLRVEGPMNTEAFF.